This T cell receptor (beta chain) was observed in a study of blood T cells in healthy people across ages. Donors each provided 9.5 to 10 milliliters of peripheral blood. A second PCR, run for roughly 6 to 11 cycles, used a sample-barcoded 5' primer plus a J-beta primer mix. TCRdb re-called the 5' RACE reads with MiXCR, one entry per CDR3 protein. Of more than 900,000 distinct CDR3 sequences in the sample, under 30% were seen once. CDR3 length: 17 residues. Germline trimming cut 3 bases from V and 0 bases from J; bases unmatched to any gene: 5. The germline V gene has CDR1 SEHNR and CDR2 FQNEAQ (reference sequence). This clonotype came up a few times. The same sample was also used in a study of T cells of mothers and their children.

The sequence came from a girl aged 2-10 years in good health. The rearrangement links TRBV7-9 to TRBJ1-6; the match to TRBD1 covers 7 bases. Material: blood. CDR3: CASSFGTASSYNSPLHF. The DNA of the CDR3 is TGTGCCAGCAGCTTCGGGACAGCCAGCTCCTATAATTCACCCCTCCACTTT.